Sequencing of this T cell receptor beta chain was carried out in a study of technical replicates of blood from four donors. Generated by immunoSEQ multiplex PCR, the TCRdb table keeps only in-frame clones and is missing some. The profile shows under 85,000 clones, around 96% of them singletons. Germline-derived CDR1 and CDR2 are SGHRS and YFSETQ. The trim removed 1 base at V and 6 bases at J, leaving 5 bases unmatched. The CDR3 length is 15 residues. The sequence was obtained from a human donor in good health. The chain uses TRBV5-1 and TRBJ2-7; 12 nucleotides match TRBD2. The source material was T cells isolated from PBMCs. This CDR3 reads CASSLNLAGGAEQYF. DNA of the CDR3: TGCGCCAGCAGCTTGAACCTAGCGGGAGGGGCCGAGCAGTACTTC.